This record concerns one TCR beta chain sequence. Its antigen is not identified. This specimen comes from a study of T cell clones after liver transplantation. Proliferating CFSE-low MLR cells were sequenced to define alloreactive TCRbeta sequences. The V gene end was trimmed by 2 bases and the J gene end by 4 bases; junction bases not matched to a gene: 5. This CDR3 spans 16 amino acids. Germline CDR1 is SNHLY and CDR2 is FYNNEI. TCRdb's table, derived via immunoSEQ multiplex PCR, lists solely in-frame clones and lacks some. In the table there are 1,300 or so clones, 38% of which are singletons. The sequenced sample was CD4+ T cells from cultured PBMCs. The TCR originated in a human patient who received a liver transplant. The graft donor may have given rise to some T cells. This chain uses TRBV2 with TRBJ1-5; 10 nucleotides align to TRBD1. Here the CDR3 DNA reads TGTGCCAGCAGTGAACACTGGACAGGGGGGAATCAGCCCCAGCATTTT. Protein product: CASSEHWTGGNQPQHF. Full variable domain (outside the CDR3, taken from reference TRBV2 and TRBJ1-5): EPEVTQTPSHQVTQMGQEVILRCVPISNHLYFYWYRQILGQKVEFLVSFYNNEISEKSEIFDDQFSVERPDGSNFTLKIRSTKLEDSAMYFCASSEHWTGGNQPQHFGDGTRLSIL.